This TCR beta chain derives from a study of OX40 agonist ivuxolimab in advanced cancers. Study findings and constraints: It was also the case that some nonresponders had low normalized T-cell clonal expansion. Fewer expanded clones were found on average in CD4+ than in CD8+ T cells. CD4+ and CD8+ T cells in blood underwent clonal expansion by week 6 at 0.1 to 3.0 mg/kg.

Data came from immunoSEQ multiplex PCR; TCRdb stores just in-frame clones and leaves some out. The table lists approximately 100,000 clones, 70% to 90% of them singletons, with less than 1% in the top ten. This clone was seen more than once but under ten times. What it recognizes is unknown. Trimming cost V 1 base and J 8 bases; bases outside gene matches: 3. The CDR3 has 13 residues. Germline lookup yields CDR1 LNHDA and CDR2 SQIVND (reference sequence). The sequenced sample was CD4+ or CD8+ T cells sorted from blood, obtained in a trial of the OX40 agonist ivuxolimab. This clonotype originated in an adult with an advanced solid tumor such as melanoma, head and neck, liver or kidney cancer. The rearrangement links TRBV19 to TRBJ1-1; 8 positions match TRBD1. CDR3 residues: CASSIVGTGEAFF. In DNA form, the CDR3 reads TGTGCCAGTAGTATAGTCGGGACAGGAGAAGCTTTCTTT. Full variable domain (remainder filled in from reference TRBV19 and TRBJ1-1): DGGITQSPKYLFRKEGQNVTLSCEQNLNHDAMYWYRQDPGQGLRLIYYSQIVNDFQKGDIAEGYSVSREKKESFPLTVTSAQKNPTAFYLCASSIVGTGEAFFGQGTRLTVV.